This passage covers 25 T cell receptor beta chains from one sample sequenced in a study of brain T cells in children with intractable seizures. Produced via immunoSEQ multiplex PCR; TCRdb's table is partial and in-frame only. The sample yields over 20,000 clones, approximately 94% seen once. The source material was peripheral blood, sampled at surgery. The receptors come from a boy younger than 18 with focal cortical dysplasia and intractable seizures.

The chain recombines TRBV3-1 (or the pseudogene TRBV3-2) with TRBJ2-1; D assignment may be TRBD1 or TRBD2 (6 bases each). CDR1 and CDR2 (germline): LGHDT, YNNKEL (reference sequence). The germline V and J ends were trimmed by 1 base and 12 bases, with 16 bases remaining between them. The CDR3 contains 14 residues. The CDR3 region is CASSQVLVGGRQFF. CDR3 nucleotides: TGTGCCAGCAGCCAAGTTTTAGTTGGGGGGCGGCAGTTCTTC.

This chain uses TRBV29-1 with TRBJ2-7; possibly TRBD1 or TRBD2 for D (6 bases each). The CDR3 consists of 13 residues. Trimming stripped 6 bases from V and 2 bases from J, with 14 bases between. The germline CDR1 and CDR2 sequences are SQVTM and ANQGSEA. The CDR3 nucleotides are TGCAGCGTCGAGGGGGGAATTACCTACGAGCAGTACTTC. This codes for CSVEGGITYEQYF.

The chain is built from TRBV30 and TRBJ1-1, with TRBD1 matching over 7 bases. V lost 4 bases, J lost 1 base, and 9 bases stayed unmatched. The CDR3 extends over 15 amino acids. CDR1 and CDR2 from the germline V gene are GTSNPN and SVGIG (reference sequence). Written as DNA, the CDR3 is TGTGCCTGGACCCCAGGGGGGTGGAGGAACACTGAAGCTTTCTTT. Amino acids: CAWTPGGWRNTEAFF.

V usage is TRBV6-5 and J usage is TRBJ1-5; perhaps TRBD1 as D (5 bases). The CDR3 consists of 14 residues. CDR1 is MNHEY and CDR2 is SVGAGI in the germline V gene. V was pared by 5 bases and J by 7 bases, with 15 bases between. For the CDR3, the DNA is TGTGCCAGCAGTCGACTGGGGGTTGGCCAGCCCCAGCATTTT. The encoded protein is CASSRLGVGQPQHF.

V usage is TRBV30 and J usage is TRBJ2-5; the D gene is possibly TRBD1 (5 bases). Germline V gene lookup returns CDR1 GTSNPN and CDR2 SVGIG (reference sequence). V was pared by 0 bases and J by 4 bases, with 12 bases between. This CDR3 spans 14 amino acids. This CDR3 reads CAWSVPTGRETQYF. The CDR3 DNA is TGTGCCTGGAGTGTACCCACAGGCCGAGAGACCCAGTACTTC.

V is TRBV9 and J is TRBJ2-3; D might be TRBD2 (6 bases). The CDR3 loop spans 17 amino acids. Germline CDR1 reads SGDLS; CDR2 reads YYNGEE. Trimming removed 0 bases at V and 1 base at J, with 15 bases between. CDR3 bases: TGTGCCAGCAGCGTAGAGCCGGGAGATGGGGGCACAGATACGCAGTATTTT. It yields the protein CASSVEPGDGGTDTQYF.

The CDR3 loop reads CASIRTGRTEAFF. DNA of the CDR3: TGTGCCAGCATTAGAACAGGGCGCACTGAAGCTTTCTTT. The chain combines TRBV2 with TRBJ1-1, with a tentative D call TRBD1 (6 bases). Germline CDR1 is SNHLY and CDR2 is FYNNEI. The CDR3 contains 13 residues. The V gene lost 7 bases and the J gene lost 4 bases, with 13 bases spanning the gap.

The V gene is TRBV27, the J gene TRBJ2-3; D might be TRBD2 (6 bases). V dropped 6 bases and J dropped 2 bases, with 12 bases sitting between them. The CDR3 totals 14 residues. The V gene's germline CDR1 is MNHEY and CDR2 SMNVEV (reference sequence). The CDR3 DNA reads as TGTGCCAGCAGCCATTCGGGAGTCACAGATACGCAGTATTTT. Translating gives CASSHSGVTDTQYF.

This clone was observed a few times. The CDR3 DNA is TGTGCCAGCCGCCGGGGAACCGGGACAGGGGGTAACTATGGCTACACCTTC. Amino acids: CASRRGTGTGGNYGYTF. J is TRBJ1-2 and V is TRBV7-9; 11 nucleotides align to TRBD1. CDR1 SEHNR and CDR2 FQNEAQ come from the germline V gene (reference sequence). The junction had 12 bases not matched to a gene; V was cut back by 8 bases and J by 1 base. The CDR3 runs to 17 residues.

The V and J genes are TRBV6-5 and TRBJ1-1; D is ambiguous. This CDR3 comprises 12 residues. V lost 0 bases and J 8 bases, leaving 7 bases between the germline ends. Germline V gene lookup returns CDR1 MNHEY and CDR2 SVGAGI. For the CDR3, the DNA is TGTGCCAGCAGTTACTCTGGACCAGAAGCTTTCTTT. It is translated as CASSYSGPEAFF.

The chain joins TRBV6-4 to TRBJ1-1; the D is unclear. The V end was cut by 0 bases, the J end by 2 bases, with 4 bases between. Germline values: CDR1 MRHNA, CDR2 SNTAGT. CDR3 length: 13 residues. CDR3 region: CASSDSDNTEAFF. Written as DNA, the CDR3 is TGTGCCAGCAGTGACTCGGACAACACTGAAGCTTTCTTT.

The gene calls are TRBV28 and TRBJ2-1, with TRBD2 identical over 7 bases. This CDR3 comprises 18 residues. CDR1 is MDHEN and CDR2 is SYDVKM in the germline V gene. V shed 6 bases, J shed 8 bases, and the junction held 22 bases outside the gene matches. Here the CDR3 DNA reads TGTGCCAGCAGACGAACACTAGCGCATCGGGCATTTTCTTATGAGCAGTTCTTC. Its translation is CASRRTLAHRAFSYEQFF.

The chain joins TRBV6-5 to TRBJ2-3; no clear D gene. V was pared by 6 bases and J by 4 bases, with 8 bases between. CDR1 is MNHEY and CDR2 is SVGAGI in the germline V gene. The CDR3 sequence is 12 residues long. In nucleotides, the CDR3 is TGTGCCAGCAGAATGTCAGCAGATACGCAGTATTTT. Amino acids: CASRMSADTQYF.

Written as DNA, the CDR3 is TGTGCCAGCAGCTTGGGGGTTTCGCAGAACACTGAAGCTTTCTTT. As protein: CASSLGVSQNTEAFF. The rearrangement links TRBV5-4 to TRBJ1-1, with D unresolved. The CDR3 extends over 15 amino acids. The germline V gene has CDR1 SGHNT and CDR2 YYREEE (reference sequence). The V end lost 0 bases, the J end lost 1 base, and 10 bases lay between the germline ends.

Comments on this clone: The same CDR3 also results from other DNA sequences found in this sample. This chain uses TRBV10-3 with TRBJ1-1; D might be TRBD1 (6 bases). Trimming pared 3 bases from V and 1 base from J, leaving 6 bases between. The V gene's germline CDR1 is ENHRY and CDR2 SYGVKD. The CDR3 extends over 13 amino acids. This chain's CDR3 is CAISDRGNTEAFF. CDR3 sequence (DNA): TGTGCCATCAGTGACAGGGGGAACACTGAAGCTTTCTTT.

V is TRBV4-1 and J is TRBJ1-5; 9 bases fit TRBD1. Germline trimming cut 3 bases from V and 2 bases from J; bases unmatched to any gene: 2. The CDR3 spans 15 residues. Germline CDR1 is MGHRA and CDR2 is YSYEKL. For the CDR3, the DNA is TGCGCCAGCAGCCAGGGACAGGGAGGCAATCAGCCCCAGCATTTT. This gives the protein CASSQGQGGNQPQHF.

The rearrangement joins TRBV15 to TRBJ1-1, with TRBD1 matching 8 bases. The V and J ends lost 3 bases and 4 bases, in that order; junction bases with no gene match: 7. Germline CDR1 and CDR2: LNHNV and YYDKDF (reference sequence). The CDR3 totals 15 residues. The chain's CDR3 is CATSSPGGGSTEAFF. DNA for the CDR3: TGTGCCACCAGCAGCCCAGGGGGCGGGAGCACTGAAGCTTTCTTT.

The chain carries TRBV7-8 and TRBJ1-6; the D is unclear. Germline V lookup: CDR1 SGHVS, CDR2 FQNEAQ. The CDR3 has 16 amino acids. The ends were cut back, 5 bases at V and 0 bases at J, with 11 bases in the middle. The CDR3 region is CASSRRVSSYNSPLHF. The CDR3 DNA is TGTGCCAGCAGCCGACGGGTGAGCTCCTATAATTCACCCCTCCACTTT.

The chain employs TRBV20-1 and TRBJ1-2; no reliable D call. The germline CDR1 and CDR2 sequences are DFQATT and SNEGSKA (reference sequence). The CDR3 has 8 amino acids. This CDR3 is CRSGGYTF. CDR3 sequence (DNA): TGCAGAAGTGGTGGCTACACCTTC.

This chain links TRBV5-1 with TRBJ1-2; D unresolved. There are 14 residues in the CDR3. The germline V gene encodes CDR1 SGHRS and CDR2 YFSETQ. V was trimmed by 0 bases and J by 8 bases, leaving 14 bases between them. The chain's CDR3 is CASSLARQEEGYTF. The CDR3 bases are TGCGCCAGCAGCTTGGCCAGGCAAGAGGAAGGCTACACCTTC. Based on the CDR3 plus reference TRBV5-1 and TRBJ1-2, the full variable domain is KAGVTQTPRYLIKTRGQQVTLSCSPISGHRSVSWYQQTPGQGLQFLFEYFSETQRNKGNFPGRFSGRQFSNSRSEMNVSTLELGDSALYLCASSLARQEEGYTFGSGTRLTVV.

The rearrangement links TRBV11-2 to TRBJ1-1, with D unresolved. The length of the CDR3 is 13 residues. Trimming removed 2 bases at V and 2 bases at J, with 6 bases between. Germline V gene lookup returns CDR1 SGHAT and CDR2 FQNNGV. The CDR3 coding sequence is TGTGCCAGCAGCTTAAACACCAACACTGAAGCTTTCTTT. Its protein is CASSLNTNTEAFF.

The chain carries TRBV30 and TRBJ2-3; 7 positions agree with TRBD1. The CDR3 contains 14 residues. Germline CDR1 GTSNPN, CDR2 SVGIG (reference sequence). The J segment lost 0 bases and the V segment lost 3 bases, leaving 3 bases of the junction unmatched. CDR3 in DNA: TGTGCCTGGAGAAGACAGGGTAGCACAGATACGCAGTATTTT. Its translation is CAWRRQGSTDTQYF.

The chain employs TRBV5-6 and TRBJ2-5, with 12 bases identical to TRBD2. The CDR3 covers 16 residues. Trimming cost V 3 bases and J 6 bases; bases outside gene matches: 9. Germline V gene lookup returns CDR1 SGHDT and CDR2 YYEEEE. The DNA of the CDR3 is TGTGCCAGCAGCTGGACCGGACTAGCGGGGCGACAGACCCAGTACTTC. Translating it yields CASSWTGLAGRQTQYF.

J is TRBJ1-6 and V is TRBV5-5, with unresolved D. The length of the CDR3 is 16 residues. Germline loops: CDR1 SGHKS, CDR2 YYEKEE (reference sequence). Trimming took 1 base from V and 1 from J, leaving 9 bases between them. This chain's CDR3 is CASSLSPASYNSPLHF. For the CDR3, the DNA is TGTGCCAGCAGCTTGAGCCCGGCGTCCTATAATTCACCCCTCCACTTT. The full variable domain, completed using reference TRBV5-5 and TRBJ1-6, is DAGVTQSPTHLIKTRGQQVTLRCSPISGHKSVSWYQQVLGQGPQFIFQYYEKEERGRGNFPDRFSARQFPNYSSELNVNALLLGDSALYLCASSLSPASYNSPLHFGNGTRLTVT.

V gene TRBV3-1 (or the pseudogene TRBV3-2) combines with J gene TRBJ1-1; tentatively, D is TRBD1 (6 bases). Trimming left V 1 base short and J 1 base short, with 10 bases between. Germline CDR1 LGHDT, CDR2 YNNKEL (reference sequence). The CDR3 extends over 15 amino acids. CDR3 DNA sequence: TGTGCCAGCAGCCAAGTTGGGGGACAGAACACTGAAGCTTTCTTT. The encoded protein is CASSQVGGQNTEAFF.